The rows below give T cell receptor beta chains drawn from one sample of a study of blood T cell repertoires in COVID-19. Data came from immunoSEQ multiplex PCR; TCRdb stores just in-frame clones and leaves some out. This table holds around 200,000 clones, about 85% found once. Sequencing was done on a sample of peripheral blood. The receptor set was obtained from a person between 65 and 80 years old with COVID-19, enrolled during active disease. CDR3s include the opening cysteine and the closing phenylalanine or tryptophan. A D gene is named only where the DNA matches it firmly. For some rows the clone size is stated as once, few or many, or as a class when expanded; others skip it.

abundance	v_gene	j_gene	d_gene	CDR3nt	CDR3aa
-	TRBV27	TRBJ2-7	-	TGTGCCACCAGATATGGACAGAATTATCCCTACGAGCAGTACTTC	CATRYGQNYPYEQYF
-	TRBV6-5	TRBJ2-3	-	TGTGCCAGCAGGAGGCCCCCCACAGATACGCAGTATTTT	CASRRPPTDTQYF
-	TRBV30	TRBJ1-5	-	TGTGCCTGGAGTGTATTAAGGGGGAACGCCCAGCATTTT	CAWSVLRGNAQHF
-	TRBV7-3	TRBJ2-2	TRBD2	TGTGCCAGCAGCTTATACCCTAGCGGGGGGCTGAACACCGGGGAGCTGTTTTTT	CASSLYPSGGLNTGELFF
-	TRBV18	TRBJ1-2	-	TGTGCCAGCTCACCACTCGGAGAGGACCGAGGGGGCACCTTC	CASSPLGEDRGGTF
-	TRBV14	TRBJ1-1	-	TGTGCCAGCAGCCAAGATACGAGGATGACCCTCAGGAACACTGAAGCTTTCTTT	CASSQDTRMTLRNTEAFF
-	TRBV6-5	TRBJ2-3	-	TGTGCCAGTAGAGTCGGGGGCACAGATACGCAGTATTTT	CASRVGGTDTQYF
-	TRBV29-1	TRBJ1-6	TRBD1	TGCAGCGTTGCCACAGGGGGTAATTCACCCCTCCACTTT	CSVATGGNSPLHF
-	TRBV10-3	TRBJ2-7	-	TGTGCCATCAGTGAGTCGGTAGCGGTTATCGAGCAGTACTTC	CAISESVAVIEQYF
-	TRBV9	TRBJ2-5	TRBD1	TGTGCCAGCAGCGCCGGACAGGGACGGACCCAAGAGACCCAGTACTTC	CASSAGQGRTQETQYF
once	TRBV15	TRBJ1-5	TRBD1	TGTGCCACCAGCAGGGACAGGGCTACACCCAATCAGCCCCAGCATTTT	CATSRDRATPNQPQHF
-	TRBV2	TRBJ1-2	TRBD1	TGTGCCAGCATAAGCAGGGGGCAAAGGGACTATGGCTACACCTTC	CASISRGQRDYGYTF
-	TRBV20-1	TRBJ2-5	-	TGCAGTGCTAGTTCTGCGCGCGGGGTACAAGAGACCCAGTACTTC	CSASSARGVQETQYF
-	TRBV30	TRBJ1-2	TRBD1	TGTGCCTGCCATGAACCCACGACAGGGGCCCCCCATGGCTACACCTTC	CACHEPTTGAPHGYTF
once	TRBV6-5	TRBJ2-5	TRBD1	TGTGCCAGCAGTTCTGAGAACAGGGGGCGGGAGACCCAGTACTTC	CASSSENRGRETQYF
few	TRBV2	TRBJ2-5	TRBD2	TGTGCCAGCGGACTAGCTCAAGAGACCCAGTACTTC	CASGLAQETQYF
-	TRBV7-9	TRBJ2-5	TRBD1	TGTGCCAGCAGCTACCGACAGGGGGCGGCAGAGACCCAGTACTTC	CASSYRQGAAETQYF
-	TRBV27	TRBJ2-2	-	TGTGCCAGCAGGTTCAGGGGGGTGGGCGGGGAGCTGTTTTTT	CASRFRGVGGELFF
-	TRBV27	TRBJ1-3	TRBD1	TGTGCCAGCAGTTCCCTTACAGGGGGCAGAAACACCATATATTTT	CASSSLTGGRNTIYF
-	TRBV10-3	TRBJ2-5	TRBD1	TGTGCCGTAAAAACCCCAAAAACCGGACAGGGGGGTAAGGAGACCCAGTACTTC	CAVKTPKTGQGGKETQYF
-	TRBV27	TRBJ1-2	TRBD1	TGTGCCAGCAGTTCCCCGGGACAGGGGAACTATGGCTACACCTTC	CASSSPGQGNYGYTF
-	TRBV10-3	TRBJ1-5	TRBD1	TGTGCCACGACAGGGGTCGGGGATCAGCCCCAGCATTTT	CATTGVGDQPQHF
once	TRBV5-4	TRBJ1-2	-	TGTGCCAGCAGCCCACGAGGCGGCAGGGACTATGGCTACACCTTC	CASSPRGGRDYGYTF
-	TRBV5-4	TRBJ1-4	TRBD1	TGTGCCAGCAGCAACCTCGACAGGGATCGAGAAAAACTGTTTTTT	CASSNLDRDREKLFF
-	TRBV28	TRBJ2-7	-	TGTGCCAGCAGTCCTGTCCCGGACTTCCTCTTCTACGAGCAGTACTTC	CASSPVPDFLFYEQYF
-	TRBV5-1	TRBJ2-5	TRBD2	TGCGCCAGCAGCTCCTTAGCGGGAGATGGCCAAGAGACCCAGTACTTC	CASSSLAGDGQETQYF
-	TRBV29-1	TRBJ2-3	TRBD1	TGCAGCGTTGAAGTCTGGGACAGGCTTAGCACAGATACGCAGTATTTT	CSVEVWDRLSTDTQYF
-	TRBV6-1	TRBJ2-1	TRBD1	TGTGCCAGCAGTGAAGACAGGGGTGGGTTCTACAATGAGCAGTTCTTC	CASSEDRGGFYNEQFF
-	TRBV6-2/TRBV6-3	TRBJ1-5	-	TGTGCCAGCAGTTACTCTAGGCGGAGCAATCAGCCCCAGCATTTT	CASSYSRRSNQPQHF
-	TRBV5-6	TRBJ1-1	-	TGTGCCAGCAGCCTGACGTTACTAGGTGAAGCTTTCTTT	CASSLTLLGEAFF
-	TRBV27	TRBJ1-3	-	TGTGCCAGCAGTGCTCTCCACTCTTCTTATCCTTCTGCTTCCTCATACAGGGGAAACACCATATATTTT	CASSALHSSYPSASSYRGNTIYF
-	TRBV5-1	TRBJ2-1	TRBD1	TGCGCCAGCAAGGGACAGGCCGACAATGAGCAGTTCTTC	CASKGQADNEQFF
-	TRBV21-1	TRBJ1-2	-	TGTGCCAGCAGCAAAGATACGCCCCAACTGGGCTGCGGCTACACCTTC	CASSKDTPQLGCGYTF
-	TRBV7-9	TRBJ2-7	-	TGTGCCAGCAGTCCAAAACCACAGGGTTTCAGTGGAGTAAACTACGAGCAGTACTTC	CASSPKPQGFSGVNYEQYF
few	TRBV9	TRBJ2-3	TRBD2	TGTGCCAGCAGCCCAGCCGGACTAGCGGGAACAGATACGCAGTATTTT	CASSPAGLAGTDTQYF
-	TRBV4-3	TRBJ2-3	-	TGCGCCAGCAGCCAAGATTCGGGTCTAGCCATCGCAGATACGCAGTATTTT	CASSQDSGLAIADTQYF
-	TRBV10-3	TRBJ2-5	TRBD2	TGTGCCATCAGTGATCCCCTCACTAGCGGGAAAGAGACCCAGTACTTC	CAISDPLTSGKETQYF